Each of the 23 T cell receptor beta chains below was sequenced from the same sample in a study of blood T cell repertoires in COVID-19. Some clones are missing from TCRdb's copy, which holds only in-frame ones; the method was immunoSEQ multiplex PCR. The sample includes 180,000 or so clones, 85% to 90% of them seen just once. The sequencing sample was made of peripheral blood. Every receptor here comes from a man in his late teens or twenties with active or convalescent COVID-19.

V usage is TRBV4-1 and J usage is TRBJ2-1, with TRBD2 matching 8 bases. Trimming cost V 0 bases and J 3 bases; bases outside gene matches: 10. Germline loops: CDR1 MGHRA, CDR2 YSYEKL. The CDR3 extends over 18 amino acids. CDR3 in DNA: TGCGCCAGCAGCCAAGATCTGATTAAGCGGGGGCTCTACAATGAGCAGTTCTTC. Its translation is CASSQDLIKRGLYNEQFF.

J is TRBJ2-7 and V is TRBV6-2 or TRBV6-3, with D perhaps matching TRBD2 (5 bases). Germline CDR1 is MNHEY and CDR2 is SVGEGT. The CDR3 is 13 amino acids. The V gene lost 2 bases and the J gene lost 6 bases, with 11 bases spanning the gap. This CDR3 reads CASSYLPGVEQYV. In DNA, the CDR3 is TGTGCCAGCAGTTACCTACCCGGGGTCGAGCAGTACGTC.

V and J are TRBV5-1 and TRBJ2-1; TRBD1 agrees at 7 bases. Germline loops: CDR1 SGHRS, CDR2 YFSETQ. The CDR3 totals 16 residues. V lost 0 bases and J lost 6; bases outside the gene matches: 9. CDR3 region: CASSLDGGQALNEQFF. In DNA, the CDR3 is TGCGCCAGCAGCTTGGATGGCGGACAGGCCCTCAATGAGCAGTTCTTC.

This chain joins TRBV28 and TRBJ1-5, with a tentative D call TRBD1 (5 bases). This CDR3 is built from 15 residues. Trimming stripped 3 bases from V and 4 bases from J, with 13 bases between. Germline loops: CDR1 MDHEN, CDR2 SYDVKM. The CDR3 protein is CASSFRGLGNQPQHF. DNA for the CDR3: TGTGCCAGCAGTTTTCGGGGGTTAGGAAATCAGCCCCAGCATTTT.

This clone has just one count. The chain has TRBV2 and TRBJ2-7; 7 bases agree with TRBD1. This CDR3 comprises 13 residues. V lost 6 bases, J lost 2 bases, and 4 bases stayed unmatched. Germline CDR1 reads SNHLY; CDR2 reads FYNNEI. The DNA for the CDR3 is TGTGCCAGCAGAGAGGGGGCCCCCTACGAGCAGTACGTC. Translation gives CASREGAPYEQYV.

CDR3 amino acids: CASLIQDRANYGYTF. CDR3 nucleotide sequence: TGTGCCAGCTTAATACAGGACAGAGCTAACTATGGCTACACCTTC. The genes are TRBV19 and TRBJ1-2, with D possibly TRBD1 on 6 matching bases. Germline V lookup: CDR1 LNHDA, CDR2 SQIVND (reference sequence). This CDR3 spans 15 amino acids. The ends were cut back, 9 bases at V and 0 bases at J, with 17 bases in the middle. The variable domain in full, completed from reference TRBV19 and TRBJ1-2, reads DGGITQSPKYLFRKEGQNVTLSCEQNLNHDAMYWYRQDPGQGLRLIYYSQIVNDFQKGDIAEGYSVSREKKESFPLTVTSAQKNPTAFYLCASLIQDRANYGYTFGSGTRLTVV.

J is TRBJ2-7 and V is TRBV11-3; TRBD1 might be the D (6 bases). V was clipped by 3 bases and J by 1 base, with 10 bases between them. This CDR3 is built from 14 residues. Per germline, CDR1 SGHNT and CDR2 YENEEA. The CDR3 DNA sequence: TGTGCCAGCAGCTTCCGGGACAAATCCTACGAGCAGTACTTC. It translates to CASSFRDKSYEQYF.

This clone occurred a few times. V is TRBV29-1 and J is TRBJ2-2, with 8 bases lining up with TRBD2. The J segment lost 7 bases and the V segment lost 2 bases, leaving 6 bases of the junction unmatched. The CDR3 has 14 amino acids. Germline values: CDR1 SQVTM, CDR2 ANQGSEA. The CDR3 sequence: CSVELRGVIGELFF. The CDR3 region has the DNA TGCAGCGTTGAATTGCGGGGGGTGATCGGGGAGCTGTTTTTT.

The chain combines TRBV7-2 with TRBJ1-6, with a tentative D call TRBD1 (6 bases). Trimming shortened V by 7 bases and J by 10 bases, and 17 bases separated the two germline ends. Germline lookup yields CDR1 SGHTA and CDR2 FQGNSA. This CDR3 spans 14 amino acids. The CDR3 region has the DNA TGTGCCAGCACCCGACCGGGCGGGGGCTCACCCCTCCACTTT. Translated: CASTRPGGGSPLHF. Full variable domain (missing parts from reference TRBV7-2 and TRBJ1-6): GAGVSQSPSNKVTEKGKDVELRCDPISGHTALYWYRQSLGQGLEFLIYFQGNSAPDKSGLPSDRFSAERTGGSVSTLTIQRTQQEDSAVYLCASTRPGGGSPLHFGNGTRLTVT.

Written as DNA, the CDR3 is TGTGCCAGCAGGGGAGGGGGGAACACTGAAGCTTTCTTT. It codes for CASRGGGNTEAFF. The chain has TRBV25-1 and TRBJ1-1, with D possibly being TRBD1 (6 bases). The CDR3 sequence is 13 residues long. Trimming cost V 6 bases and J 1 base, with 9 bases left between them. Germline assignment: CDR1 MGHDK and CDR2 SYGVNS.

The chain recombines TRBV11-2 with TRBJ2-2; 10 bases align to TRBD2. This CDR3 comprises 16 residues. Germline trimming cut 6 bases from V and 5 bases from J; bases unmatched to any gene: 9. Germline lookup yields CDR1 SGHAT and CDR2 FQNNGV. The CDR3 region has the DNA TGTGCCAGCAGAAGGACTAGCGGTGGGGATACCGGGGAGCTGTTTTTT. Translating gives CASRRTSGGDTGELFF.

This chain uses TRBV2 with TRBJ1-1, with D perhaps TRBD1 (6 bases). Germline V gives CDR1 SNHLY, CDR2 FYNNEI. This CDR3 contains 13 residues. CDR3 in DNA: TGTGCAATATTACGAGGGGGTAAGACTGAAGCTTTCTTT. Amino acid sequence: CAILRGGKTEAFF.

The V call is TRBV9, the J call TRBJ1-6; 9 bases agree with TRBD1. This CDR3 region has 15 residues. The germline V gene has CDR1 SGDLS and CDR2 YYNGEE. The junction had 4 bases not matched to a gene; V was cut back by 3 bases and J by 6 bases. The CDR3 DNA sequence: TGTGCCAGCAGCGGAACGGGACAGGGTAATTCACCCCTCCACTTT. It specifies CASSGTGQGNSPLHF.

This chain joins TRBV30 and TRBJ1-2; D uncertain. The CDR3 spans 12 residues. V was trimmed by 4 bases and J by 6 bases, leaving 12 bases between them. Germline values: CDR1 GTSNPN, CDR2 SVGIG (reference sequence). CDR3 nucleotides: TGTGCCTGGACGAAGACTGAGAATGGCTACACCTTC. The encoded protein is CAWTKTENGYTF.

The V call is TRBV9, the J call TRBJ1-4, with 7 nucleotides matching TRBD1. With V trimmed by 3 bases and J by 5 bases, 10 bases remained unmatched. Germline loops: CDR1 SGDLS, CDR2 YYNGEE. CDR3 size: 16 residues. The CDR3 spells CASSEGTTGRNEKLFF. DNA for the CDR3: TGTGCCAGCAGCGAGGGAACGACAGGGCGGAATGAAAAACTGTTTTTT.

Comment on this clone: Additional DNA sequences in this sample encode the identical CDR3. This sequence joins TRBV6-5 and TRBJ1-1, with D possibly matching TRBD1 (6 bases). The V end was cut by 1 base, the J end by 1 base, with 7 bases between. This CDR3 region has 14 residues. The germline V gene has CDR1 MNHEY and CDR2 SVGAGI. The CDR3 DNA sequence: TGTGCCAGCAGTTACTTGGGACAGAACACTGAAGCTTTCTTT. This encodes CASSYLGQNTEAFF.

The chain couples TRBV18 to TRBJ2-2, with TRBD1 identical over 9 bases. The V gene end was trimmed by 6 bases and the J gene end by 7 bases; junction bases not matched to a gene: 15. The CDR3 sequence is 17 residues long. Germline V gene sequence: CDR1 KGHSH, CDR2 LQKENI. The CDR3 DNA reads as TGTGCCAGCTCCCCCCTCACACCGACAGGGGGGAACGGGGAGCTGTTTTTT. As protein: CASSPLTPTGGNGELFF.

J is TRBJ1-1 and V is TRBV14, with 8 bases matching TRBD1. CDR3 length: 14 amino acids. Germline loops: CDR1 SGHDN, CDR2 FVKESK. V lost 0 bases to trimming and J lost 5 bases; unmatched junction nucleotides: 2. The CDR3 loop reads CASSQETGVTEAFF. CDR3 coding DNA: TGTGCCAGCAGCCAAGAGACAGGGGTGACTGAAGCTTTCTTT.

The chain couples TRBV24-1 to TRBJ2-6, with D maybe TRBD1 (6 bases). The CDR3 extends over 17 amino acids. V lost 4 bases to trimming and J lost 0 bases, with 12 bases between them. Germline V CDR1 and CDR2: KGHDR, SFDVKD. The CDR3 protein is CATSEPGAYSGANVLTF. CDR3 nucleotide sequence: TGTGCCACCAGTGAACCAGGGGCCTACTCTGGGGCCAACGTCCTGACTTTC.

This rearrangement joins TRBV5-4 to TRBJ2-5; 13 bases fit TRBD2. CDR3 length: 18 amino acids. CDR1 and CDR2 (germline): SGHNT, YYREEE (reference sequence). V lost 4 bases to trimming and J lost 1 base; unmatched junction nucleotides: 10. This chain's CDR3 is CASSTGLAGEPTQETQYF. The CDR3 nucleotides read TGTGCCAGCAGCACCGGACTAGCGGGAGAGCCTACCCAAGAGACCCAGTACTTC.

This rearrangement joins TRBV24-1 to TRBJ2-3; possible D gene TRBD2, 5 bases. The germline CDR1 and CDR2 sequences are KGHDR and SFDVKD. V dropped 4 bases and J dropped 4 bases, with 14 bases sitting between them. The CDR3 covers 15 residues. CDR3 DNA sequence: TGTGCCACCAGTGAAACGCGGGTTTCTCCAGATACGCAGTATTTT. Translated, it gives CATSETRVSPDTQYF.

The CDR3 nucleotides read TGTGCCAGCAGTGAATGGGGCGCAAACACTGAAGCTTTCTTT. Amino acids: CASSEWGANTEAFF. The chain uses TRBV6-4 and TRBJ1-1, with D perhaps matching TRBD1 (5 bases). From germline, CDR1 is MRHNA and CDR2 SNTAGT. The germline V and J ends were trimmed by 3 bases and 2 bases, with 10 bases remaining between them. The CDR3 is made up of 14 amino acids.

The CDR3 region has the DNA TGTGCCAGCAGCCAATGGACTACCCGAGGAGGAGAGCAGTTCTTC. Protein: CASSQWTTRGGEQFF. The V and J genes are TRBV11-3 and TRBJ2-1; a possible D gene is TRBD2 (6 bases). V was clipped by 5 bases and J by 10 bases, with 21 bases between them. The CDR3 runs 15 residues. Germline loops: CDR1 SGHNT, CDR2 YENEEA.